The 10 T cell receptor beta chains below all came from one sample that was sequenced in a study of beta chain features in type 1 diabetes. General study points: Shortening of TCRB CDR3s, moderate but significant, appeared in all four CD4+ subsets of Type 1 diabetes patients.

Every bit of the isolated RNA underwent reverse transcription, so sequencing read expressed TCRB transcripts. Clones were sequenced by immunoSEQ multiplex PCR, and TCRdb holds only the in-frame ones, with some missing. The profile shows about 180,000 clones, over 6% of them singletons. Their specific antigens are unknown. Sequenced material: central memory CD4+ T cells from blood. These receptors came from a man aged 18 to 35 with type 1 diabetes.

The rearrangement links TRBV30 to TRBJ2-6; 10 bases match TRBD1. Germline CDR1 GTSNPN, CDR2 SVGIG (reference sequence). The V and J ends lost 5 bases and 2 bases, in that order; junction bases with no gene match: 0. The CDR3 loop spans 14 amino acids. The CDR3 DNA follows: TGTGCCTGGGGACAGGGGGCTGGGGCCAACGTCCTGACTTTC. Translating it yields CAWGQGAGANVLTF. The full variable domain, in which reference TRBV30 and TRBJ2-6 provide the parts outside the CDR3, is SQTIHQWPATLVQPVGSPLSLECTVEGTSNPNLYWYRQAAGRGLQLLFYSVGIGQISSEVPQNLSASRPQDRQFILSSKKLLLSDSGFYLCAWGQGAGANVLTFGAGSRLTVL.

This clone was counted between two and nine times. The chain joins TRBV29-1 to TRBJ2-3; TRBD2 might be the D (6 bases). This CDR3 spans 15 amino acids. The germline V and J ends were trimmed by 6 bases and 0 bases, with 16 bases remaining between them. Germline V gives CDR1 SQVTM, CDR2 ANQGSEA. CDR3 in DNA: TGCAGCGTGCGGGCGGGCGGGACTAGCACAGATACGCAGTATTTT. It specifies CSVRAGGTSTDTQYF.

This sequence joins TRBV19 and TRBJ1-2, with TRBD1 identical over 8 bases. CDR3 length: 14 amino acids. V lost 7 bases, J lost 4 bases, and 8 bases stayed unmatched. The germline V gene encodes CDR1 LNHDA and CDR2 SQIVND (reference sequence). The CDR3 loop is CASTPTQGAYGYTF. The CDR3 DNA sequence: TGTGCCAGTACACCGACCCAGGGGGCCTATGGCTACACCTTC.

J is TRBJ2-1 and V is TRBV7-2, with a tentative D call TRBD2 (5 bases). The CDR3 totals 13 residues. From germline, CDR1 is SGHTA and CDR2 FQGNSA. The V gene lost 2 bases and the J gene lost 6 bases, with 8 bases spanning the gap. The CDR3 coding sequence is TGTGCCAGCAGCTTAAGTACTAGCAATGAGCAGTTCTTC. It specifies CASSLSTSNEQFF.

This clone has only a few counts. This rearrangement joins TRBV9 to TRBJ1-2, with D uncertain. With 4 bases removed from V and 8 bases from J, the gap between germline ends came to 15 bases. There are 13 residues in the CDR3. Germline CDR1 SGDLS, CDR2 YYNGEE. This CDR3 is CASSPGLVGGYTF. The DNA of the CDR3 is TGTGCCAGCAGCCCCGGACTGGTAGGGGGCTACACCTTC.

This clone was seen a few times. V is TRBV9 and J is TRBJ2-7, with 9 nucleotides matching TRBD1. This CDR3 spans 15 amino acids. Per germline, CDR1 SGDLS and CDR2 YYNGEE. V shed 4 bases and J 7 bases; nucleotides not matched to a gene: 12. The CDR3 DNA sequence: TGTGCCAGCAGCTCCCAACAGGGGGCCTTTGGAGAGCAGTACTTC. Its protein is CASSSQQGAFGEQYF.

This clone turned up a few times. The chain combines TRBV6-4 with TRBJ2-7, with 10 bases fitting TRBD1. The V segment lost 3 bases and the J segment 0 bases; nucleotides outside the gene matches: 5. The germline gives CDR1 MRHNA, CDR2 SNTAGT. The CDR3 contains 16 residues. Here the CDR3 reads CASSEIRTGGSYEQYF. The CDR3 nucleotides read TGTGCCAGCAGTGAGATAAGGACAGGGGGCTCCTACGAGCAGTACTTC.

V usage is TRBV25-1 and J usage is TRBJ2-7; 10 positions agree with TRBD1. With V trimmed by 7 bases and J by 5 bases, 11 bases remained unmatched. The CDR3 consists of 15 residues. Germline lookup yields CDR1 MGHDK and CDR2 SYGVNS. The CDR3 loop reads CASKDEGQGLHEQYF. CDR3 DNA sequence: TGTGCCAGCAAAGACGAGGGACAGGGGTTACACGAGCAGTACTTC.

The V and J genes are TRBV4-1 and TRBJ1-2; D remains unclear. Germline CDR1 reads MGHRA; CDR2 reads YSYEKL. Trimming pared 3 bases from V and 2 bases from J, leaving 13 bases between. CDR3 length: 15 amino acids. The CDR3 is CASSQRREPNYGYTF. For the CDR3, the DNA is TGCGCCAGCAGCCAGAGACGGGAGCCCAACTATGGCTACACCTTC.

The chain employs TRBV30 and TRBJ1-5; D unresolved. V lost 3 bases, J lost 0 bases, and 9 bases lay in between. Germline CDR1 and CDR2: GTSNPN and SVGIG (reference sequence). The CDR3 loop spans 14 amino acids. The chain's CDR3 is CAWSQDNSNQPQHF. The CDR3 DNA reads TGTGCCTGGAGCCAAGACAATAGCAATCAGCCCCAGCATTTT.